The 8 T cell receptor beta chains below all came from one sample that was sequenced in a study of shared clonotypes between healthy human individuals. Cells designated naive CD8 were CD45RO-negative and were positively selected for CCR7, with terminally differentiated effector memory CD45RA+ cells excluded. Sequencing used immunoSEQ multiplex PCR; TCRdb keeps in-frame clones, though not all of them. The repertoire consists of 1.5 million to 2.5 million clones, with approximately 94% occurring once and the leading ten covering approximately 1.2%. Sequences were obtained from naive CD8+ T cells sorted from blood. The receptors here all came from a man between 18 and 35 years old in good health.

This chain links TRBV13 with TRBJ2-7, with D uncertain. The length of the CDR3 is 14 residues. Per the germline V gene, CDR1 is PRHDT and CDR2 is FYEKMQ (reference sequence). V was shortened by 0 bases and J by 3 bases, with 9 bases between the two germline ends. The CDR3 spells CASSLGRPIYEQYF. In nucleotides, the CDR3 is TGTGCCAGCAGCTTAGGACGCCCCATCTACGAGCAGTACTTC.

The chain carries TRBV5-6 and TRBJ2-7; 9 nucleotides match TRBD1. Unmatched junction bases numbered 4, after V lost 6 bases and J lost 3 bases. Germline V gives CDR1 SGHDT, CDR2 YYEEEE. This CDR3 has 13 residues. The CDR3 DNA follows: TGTGCCAGCACCCGGACAGGGGACTACGAGCAGTACTTC. Amino acids: CASTRTGDYEQYF.

CDR3 nucleotide sequence: TGTGCCAGCAGCTTCCCCGGGACAGGATACAATGAGCAGTTCTTC. This gives the protein CASSFPGTGYNEQFF. V is TRBV5-4 and J is TRBJ2-1; 8 bases map to TRBD1. The CDR3 spans 15 residues. Germline lookup yields CDR1 SGHNT and CDR2 YYREEE (reference sequence). The V and J ends lost 2 bases and 4 bases, in that order; junction bases with no gene match: 5.

The rearrangement uses TRBV13 and TRBJ2-5, with D possibly matching TRBD2 (6 bases). Germline V lookup: CDR1 PRHDT, CDR2 FYEKMQ (reference sequence). The CDR3 totals 13 residues. Trimming removed 4 bases from V and 2 bases from J, with 8 bases in between. Here the CDR3 reads CASSWGGQETQYF. In nucleotides, the CDR3 is TGTGCCAGCAGCTGGGGAGGTCAAGAGACCCAGTACTTC.

The J gene is TRBJ1-1, the V gene TRBV7-9; D remains ambiguous. Trimming shortened V by 6 bases and J by 3 bases, and 11 bases separated the two germline ends. Germline V lookup: CDR1 SEHNR, CDR2 FQNEAQ (reference sequence). This CDR3 is 13 amino acids long. The CDR3 DNA follows: TGTGCCAGCAGTAATTCCGAGGACACTGAAGCTTTCTTT. It yields the protein CASSNSEDTEAFF.

The rearrangement uses TRBV6-1 and TRBJ2-7; perhaps TRBD2 as D (5 bases). Trimming removed 9 bases at V and 9 bases at J, with 12 bases between. Germline values: CDR1 MNHNS, CDR2 SASEGT. This CDR3 contains 10 residues. The DNA for the CDR3 is TGTGCCAGTCTCGGGGTCGGGCAGTACTTC. Translating it yields CASLGVGQYF.

This rearrangement joins TRBV5-4 to TRBJ2-5; the D gene is possibly TRBD2 (5 bases). V was shortened by 6 bases and J by 5 bases, with 8 bases between the two germline ends. This CDR3 region has 11 residues. CDR1 and CDR2 (germline): SGHNT, YYREEE (reference sequence). The CDR3 DNA reads as TGTGCCAGCATCCGCGGGGAGACCCAGTACTTC. Its translation: CASIRGETQYF.

V usage is TRBV5-4 and J usage is TRBJ2-3; 7 bases are shared with TRBD1. After removal of 3 bases from V and 2 bases from J, the junction contained 6 bases not matched to a gene. This CDR3 has 15 residues. Germline loops: CDR1 SGHNT, CDR2 YYREEE (reference sequence). The CDR3 loop is CASSWPGQSTDTQYF. CDR3 sequence (DNA): TGTGCCAGCAGCTGGCCGGGACAGTCCACAGATACGCAGTATTTT.